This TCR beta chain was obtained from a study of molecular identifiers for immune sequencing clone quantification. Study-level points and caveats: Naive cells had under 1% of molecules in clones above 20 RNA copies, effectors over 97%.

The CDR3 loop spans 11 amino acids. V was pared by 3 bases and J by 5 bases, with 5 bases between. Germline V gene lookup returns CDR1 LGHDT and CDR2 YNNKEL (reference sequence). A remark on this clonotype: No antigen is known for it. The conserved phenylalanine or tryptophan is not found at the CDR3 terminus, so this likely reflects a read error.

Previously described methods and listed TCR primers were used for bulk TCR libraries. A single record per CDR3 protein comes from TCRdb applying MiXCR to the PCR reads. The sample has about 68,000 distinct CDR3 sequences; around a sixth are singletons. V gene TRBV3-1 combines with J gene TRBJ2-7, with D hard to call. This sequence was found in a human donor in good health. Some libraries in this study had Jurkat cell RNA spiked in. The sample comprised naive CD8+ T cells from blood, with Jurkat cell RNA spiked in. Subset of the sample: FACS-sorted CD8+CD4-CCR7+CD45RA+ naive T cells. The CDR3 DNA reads TGTGCCAGCAGCCAGCAGGACGAGCAGTACTAC. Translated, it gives CASSQQDEQYY.